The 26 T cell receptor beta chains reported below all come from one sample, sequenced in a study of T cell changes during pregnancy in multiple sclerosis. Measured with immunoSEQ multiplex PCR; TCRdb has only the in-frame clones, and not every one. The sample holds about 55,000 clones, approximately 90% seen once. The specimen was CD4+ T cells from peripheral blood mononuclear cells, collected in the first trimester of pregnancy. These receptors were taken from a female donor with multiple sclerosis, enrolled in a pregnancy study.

Here the CDR3 DNA reads TGTGCCAGCAGCTTCGGCGGCCAGGGGATCCGGGAGCTGTTTTTT. It specifies CASSFGGQGIRELFF. The V call is TRBV11-3, the J call TRBJ2-2, with a weak D call TRBD1 (6 bases). Looked up from germline, CDR1 is SGHNT and CDR2 is YENEEA. This CDR3 comprises 15 residues. The V and J ends lost 3 bases and 9 bases respectively, with 17 bases between them. The full variable domain, its missing parts supplied by reference TRBV11-3 and TRBJ2-2, is EAGVVQSPRYKIIEKKQPVAFWCNPISGHNTLYWYLQNLGQGPELLIRYENEEAVDDSQLPKDRFSAERLKGVDSTLKIQPAELGDSAVYLCASSFGGQGIRELFFGEGSRLTVL.

For the CDR3, the DNA is TGTGCCAGCAGCTTGGGGCAGGGGGCCCCGTCCCAGCATTTT. Its translation: CASSLGQGAPSQHF. V is TRBV7-8 and J is TRBJ1-5, with 8 positions matching TRBD1. V gave up 3 bases and J gave up 11 bases; unmatched junction bases: 9. The CDR3 contains 14 residues. Per the germline V gene, CDR1 is SGHVS and CDR2 is FQNEAQ. Combining the CDR3 with reference TRBV7-8 and TRBJ1-5 gives the whole variable domain GAGVSQSPRYKVAKRGQDVALRCDPISGHVSLFWYQQALGQGPEFLTYFQNEAQLDKSGLPSDRFFAERPEGSVSTLKIQRTQQEDSAVYLCASSLGQGAPSQHFGDGTRLSIL.

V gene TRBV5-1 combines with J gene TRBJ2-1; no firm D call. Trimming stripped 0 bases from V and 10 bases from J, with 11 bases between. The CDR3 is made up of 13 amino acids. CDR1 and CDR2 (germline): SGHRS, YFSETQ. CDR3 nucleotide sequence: TGCGCCAGCAGCTTGGCCGGCCCGCGGGAGCAGTTCTTC. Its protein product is CASSLAGPREQFF.

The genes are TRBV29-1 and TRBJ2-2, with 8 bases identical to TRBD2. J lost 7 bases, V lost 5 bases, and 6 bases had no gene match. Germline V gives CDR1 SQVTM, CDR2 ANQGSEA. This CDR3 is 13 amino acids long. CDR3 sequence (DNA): TGCAGCGTTTTGGGACTAGGGGTCGGGGAGCTGTTTTTT. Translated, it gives CSVLGLGVGELFF.

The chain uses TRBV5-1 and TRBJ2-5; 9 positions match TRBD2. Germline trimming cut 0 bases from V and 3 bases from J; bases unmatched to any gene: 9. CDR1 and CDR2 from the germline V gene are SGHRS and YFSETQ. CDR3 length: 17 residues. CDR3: CASSLGVSSGAKETQYF. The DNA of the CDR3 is TGCGCCAGCAGCTTGGGTGTGTCTAGCGGGGCCAAAGAGACCCAGTACTTC.

The CDR3 loop is CASSERQGSLETQYF. As DNA, the CDR3 is TGTGCCAGCAGTGAAAGGCAGGGCTCGCTCGAGACCCAGTACTTC. This chain joins TRBV6-1 and TRBJ2-5, with D perhaps TRBD1 (5 bases). The CDR3 contains 15 residues. V gave up 2 bases and J gave up 5 bases, with 15 bases separating them. Germline V gene data show CDR1 as MNHNS and CDR2 as SASEGT.

The CDR3 spells CASSLSEERNTEAFF. CDR3 in DNA: TGTGCCAGCAGTTTATCAGAGGAGAGAAACACTGAAGCTTTCTTT. The chain joins TRBV27 to TRBJ1-1; D is ambiguous. Trimming removed 0 bases at V and 2 bases at J, with 10 bases between. The germline CDR1 and CDR2 sequences are MNHEY and SMNVEV (reference sequence). This CDR3 has 15 residues.

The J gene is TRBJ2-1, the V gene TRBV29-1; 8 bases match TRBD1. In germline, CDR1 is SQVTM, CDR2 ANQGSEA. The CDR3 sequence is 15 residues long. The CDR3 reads CSGGRQGHSYNEQFF. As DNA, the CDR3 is TGCAGTGGTGGACGACAGGGGCACTCCTACAATGAGCAGTTCTTC.

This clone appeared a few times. The CDR3 reads CASSGRGLGNTEAFF. The CDR3 DNA follows: TGTGCCAGCAGCGGCAGGGGATTGGGGAACACTGAAGCTTTCTTT. The chain links TRBV9 to TRBJ1-1; a possible D gene is TRBD1 (6 bases). Between the trimmed V and J ends, which lost 3 bases and 1 base, there was a span of 13 bases. Germline loops: CDR1 SGDLS, CDR2 YYNGEE. The CDR3 loop spans 15 amino acids.

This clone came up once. Here the CDR3 DNA reads TGTGCCAGTAGTACAAACCCTACAGGGCTTCCTGAAAAACTGTTTTTT. It translates to CASSTNPTGLPEKLFF. The rearrangement links TRBV19 to TRBJ1-4; TRBD1 is a possible D gene (6 bases). The CDR3 is made up of 16 amino acids. Germline V gives CDR1 LNHDA, CDR2 SQIVND (reference sequence). With 4 bases removed from V and 7 bases from J, the gap between germline ends came to 19 bases.

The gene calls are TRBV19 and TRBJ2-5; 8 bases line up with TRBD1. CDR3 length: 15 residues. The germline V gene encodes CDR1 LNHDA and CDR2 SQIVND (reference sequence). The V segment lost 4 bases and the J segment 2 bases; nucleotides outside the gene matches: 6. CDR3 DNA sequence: TGTGCCAGTAGTACCCCCGGGACAGGACAAGAGACCCAGTACTTC. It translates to CASSTPGTGQETQYF.

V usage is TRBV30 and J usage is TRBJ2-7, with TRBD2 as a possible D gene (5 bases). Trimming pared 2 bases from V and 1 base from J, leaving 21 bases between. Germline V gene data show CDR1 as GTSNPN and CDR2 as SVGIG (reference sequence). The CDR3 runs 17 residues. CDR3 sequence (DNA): TGTGCCTGGAGTCCAGGAGGTAAAACTAGGATTTCCTACGAGCAGTACTTC. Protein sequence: CAWSPGGKTRISYEQYF.

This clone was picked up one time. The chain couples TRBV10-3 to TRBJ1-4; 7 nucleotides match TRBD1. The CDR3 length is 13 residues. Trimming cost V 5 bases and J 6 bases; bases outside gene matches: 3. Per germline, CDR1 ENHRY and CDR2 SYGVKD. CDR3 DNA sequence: TGTGCCATCAGTTATGACAGGGATGAAAAACTGTTTTTT. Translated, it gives CAISYDRDEKLFF.

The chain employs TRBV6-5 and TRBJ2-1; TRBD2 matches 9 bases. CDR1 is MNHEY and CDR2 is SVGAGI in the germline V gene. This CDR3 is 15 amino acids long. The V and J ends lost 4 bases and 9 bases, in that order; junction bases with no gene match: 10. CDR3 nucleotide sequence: TGTGCCAGCAGTTCTATAGCGGGAGTCGGTAGTGAGCAGTTCTTC. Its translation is CASSSIAGVGSEQFF.

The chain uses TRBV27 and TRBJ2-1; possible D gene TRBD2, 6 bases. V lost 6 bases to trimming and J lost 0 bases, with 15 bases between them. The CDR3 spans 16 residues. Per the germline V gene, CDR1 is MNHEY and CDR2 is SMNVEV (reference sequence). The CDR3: CASSTRGHRSYNEQFF. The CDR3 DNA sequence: TGTGCCAGCAGCACGCGGGGCCACCGCTCCTACAATGAGCAGTTCTTC.

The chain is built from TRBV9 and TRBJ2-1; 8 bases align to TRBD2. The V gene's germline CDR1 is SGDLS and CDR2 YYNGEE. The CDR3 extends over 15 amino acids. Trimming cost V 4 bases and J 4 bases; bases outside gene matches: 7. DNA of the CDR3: TGTGCCAGCAGCTCCCGACTAGCGTCATACAATGAGCAGTTCTTC. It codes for CASSSRLASYNEQFF.

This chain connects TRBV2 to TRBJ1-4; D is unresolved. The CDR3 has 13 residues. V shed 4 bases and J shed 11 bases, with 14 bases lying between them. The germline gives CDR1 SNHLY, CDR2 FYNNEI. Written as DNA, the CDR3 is TGTGCCAGCAGTGTCATGGGCCTCGAGAAACTGTTTTTT. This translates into CASSVMGLEKLFF.

The DNA for the CDR3 is TGTGCCAGCAGTTATGACAGGGGCAATCAGCCCCAGCATTTT. Translation gives CASSYDRGNQPQHF. The chain employs TRBV2 and TRBJ1-5; 7 bases map to TRBD1. The CDR3 is made up of 14 amino acids. Trimming cost V 5 bases and J 2 bases; bases outside gene matches: 3. Germline V gene lookup returns CDR1 SNHLY and CDR2 FYNNEI.

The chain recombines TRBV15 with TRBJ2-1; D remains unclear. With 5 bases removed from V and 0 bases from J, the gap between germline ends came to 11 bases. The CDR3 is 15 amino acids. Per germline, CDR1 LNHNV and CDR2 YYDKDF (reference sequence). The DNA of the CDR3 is TGTGCCACCAGCCCCACGAGGAGCTCCTACAATGAGCAGTTCTTC. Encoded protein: CATSPTRSSYNEQFF.

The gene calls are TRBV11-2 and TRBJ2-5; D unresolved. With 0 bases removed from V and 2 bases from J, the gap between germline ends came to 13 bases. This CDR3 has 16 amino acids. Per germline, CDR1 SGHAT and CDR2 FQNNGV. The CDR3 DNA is TGTGCCAGCAGCTTAGAAGGCAGGTCTACTCAAGAGACCCAGTACTTC. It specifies CASSLEGRSTQETQYF.

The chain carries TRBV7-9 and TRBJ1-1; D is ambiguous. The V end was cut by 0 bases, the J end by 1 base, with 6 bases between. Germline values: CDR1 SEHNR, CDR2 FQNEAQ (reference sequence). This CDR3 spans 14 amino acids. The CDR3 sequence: CASSLANGNTEAFF. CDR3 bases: TGTGCCAGCAGCTTAGCGAACGGGAACACTGAAGCTTTCTTT.

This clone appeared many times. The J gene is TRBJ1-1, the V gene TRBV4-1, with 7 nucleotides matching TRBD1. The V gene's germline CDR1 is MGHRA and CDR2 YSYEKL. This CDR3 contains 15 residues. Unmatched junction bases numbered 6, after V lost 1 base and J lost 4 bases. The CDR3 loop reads CASSQAGGLGTEAFF. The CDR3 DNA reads TGCGCCAGCAGCCAAGCAGGGGGGCTCGGCACTGAAGCTTTCTTT.

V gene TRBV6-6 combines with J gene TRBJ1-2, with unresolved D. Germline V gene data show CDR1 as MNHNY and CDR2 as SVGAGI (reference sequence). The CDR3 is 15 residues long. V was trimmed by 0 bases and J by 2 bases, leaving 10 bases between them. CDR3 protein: CASSYSEGGNYGYTF. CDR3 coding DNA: TGTGCCAGCAGTTACTCCGAGGGCGGGAACTATGGCTACACCTTC.

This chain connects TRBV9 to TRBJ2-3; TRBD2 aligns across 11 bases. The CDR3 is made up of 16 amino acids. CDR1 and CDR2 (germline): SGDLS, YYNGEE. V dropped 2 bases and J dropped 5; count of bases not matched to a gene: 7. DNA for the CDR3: TGTGCCAGCAGCGTCACTAGCGGGAGTGTGGTAGATACGCAGTATTTT. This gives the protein CASSVTSGSVVDTQYF.

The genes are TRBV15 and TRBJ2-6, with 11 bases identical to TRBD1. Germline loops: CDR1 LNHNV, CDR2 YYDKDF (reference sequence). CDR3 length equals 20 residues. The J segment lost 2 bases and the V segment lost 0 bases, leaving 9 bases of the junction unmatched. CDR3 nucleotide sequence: TGTGCCACCAGCAGAGAACATTTAGGACAGGGGGCAACTGGGGCCAACGTCCTGACTTTC. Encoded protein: CATSREHLGQGATGANVLTF. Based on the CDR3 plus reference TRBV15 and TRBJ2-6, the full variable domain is DAMVIQNPRYQVTQFGKPVTLSCSQTLNHNVMYWYQQKSSQAPKLLFHYYDKDFNNEADTPDNFQSRRPNTSFCFLDIRSPGLGDTAMYLCATSREHLGQGATGANVLTFGAGSRLTVL.

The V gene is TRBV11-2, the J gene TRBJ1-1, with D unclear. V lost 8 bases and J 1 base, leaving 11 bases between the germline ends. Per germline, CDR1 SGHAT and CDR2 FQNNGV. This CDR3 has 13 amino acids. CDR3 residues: CASRINRNTEAFF. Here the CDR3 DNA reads TGTGCCAGCCGAATTAACAGGAACACTGAAGCTTTCTTT.